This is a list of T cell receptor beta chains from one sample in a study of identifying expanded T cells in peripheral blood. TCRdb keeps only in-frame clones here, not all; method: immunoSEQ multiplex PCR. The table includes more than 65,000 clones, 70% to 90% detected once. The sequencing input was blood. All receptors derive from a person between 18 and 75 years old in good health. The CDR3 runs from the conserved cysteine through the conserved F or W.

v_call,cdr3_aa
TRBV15,CATSREGTSLFQYF
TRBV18,CASSETGGVDGYTF
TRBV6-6,CASTTRLVDEQYF
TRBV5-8,CASTRMGLGETQYF
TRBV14,CASSIRTGINSPLHF
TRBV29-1,CSVDATGSTEAFF
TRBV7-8,CASTDPPYEQYF
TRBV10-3,CAISESRYEQYF
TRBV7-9,CASSYGDRGTYNEQFF
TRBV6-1,CASSEKKGLRPDNEQFF
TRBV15,CATSRPGQGSEKLFF
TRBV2,CASSLGQGVEGYTF
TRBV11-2,CASSQDRVAYEQYF
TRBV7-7,CASSLGLAGENEQFF
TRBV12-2,CASRLSVQDRGDQPQHF
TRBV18,CASSPSDRENYGYTF
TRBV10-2,CASSGRGRITEAFF
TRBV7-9,CASSLMRGIVGEETQYF
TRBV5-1,CASSLVGGTGTDTQYF
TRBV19,CASSASGARGYTF
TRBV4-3,CASSQVRDSAYEQYF
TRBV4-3,CASSQELGTPNTEAFF
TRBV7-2,CASSSSSKTVSGNTIYF
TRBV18,CASSPFSGTGGQGEQFF
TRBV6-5,CASSSPAGMSSYEQYF
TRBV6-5,CASRAGASEQYF
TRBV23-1,CASLGSQSYGYTF
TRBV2,CASSDRSNEQFF
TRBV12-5,CASGSDLGLGSQYF
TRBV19,CASTLRRGANTEAFF
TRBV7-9,CASSLAGRGMNTEAFF
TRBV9,CASSPKGAGPYYEQYF